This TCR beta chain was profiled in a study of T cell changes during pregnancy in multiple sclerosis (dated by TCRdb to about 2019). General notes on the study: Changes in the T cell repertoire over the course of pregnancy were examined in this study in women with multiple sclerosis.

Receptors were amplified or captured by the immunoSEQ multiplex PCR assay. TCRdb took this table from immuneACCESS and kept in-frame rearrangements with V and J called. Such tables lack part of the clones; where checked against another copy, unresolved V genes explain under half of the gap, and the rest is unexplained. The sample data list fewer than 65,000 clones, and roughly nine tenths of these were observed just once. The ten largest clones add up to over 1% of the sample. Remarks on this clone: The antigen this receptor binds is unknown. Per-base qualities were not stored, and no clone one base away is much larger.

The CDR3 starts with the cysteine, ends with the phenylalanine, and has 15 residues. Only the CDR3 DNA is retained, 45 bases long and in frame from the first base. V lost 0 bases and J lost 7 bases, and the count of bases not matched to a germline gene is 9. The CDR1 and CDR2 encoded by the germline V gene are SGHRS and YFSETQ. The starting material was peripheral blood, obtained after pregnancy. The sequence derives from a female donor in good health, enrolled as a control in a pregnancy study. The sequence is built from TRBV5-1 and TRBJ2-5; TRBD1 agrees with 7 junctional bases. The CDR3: CASSLEQGVRWTQYF. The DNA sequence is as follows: TGCGCCAGCAGCTTGGAGCAGGGGGTGAGATGGACCCAGTACTTC.